The 26 T cell receptor beta chains in this list originate from one sample, sequenced in a study of tumor and adjacent non-tumor tissue in lung cancer. RNA was extracted from bulk tissue without any cell sorting. The library came from three nested PCR rounds adapted from ARM-PCR protocols. MiXCR, applied by TCRdb to the multiplex PCR reads, yields one record per CDR3 protein. The sample contains 100,000 to 150,000 distinct CDR3 sequences, 66% of which appear only once. The sequencing input was lung tumor tissue. Receptors were obtained from a man aged 25 to 45 with non-small cell lung cancer.

Concerning this clonotype itself: The junction does not match germline at one end; this may be a read error. The J gene is TRBJ1-2, the V gene TRBV29-1; D is possibly TRBD1 (6 bases). Germline-derived CDR1 and CDR2 are SQVTM and ANQGSEA. The CDR3 extends over 13 amino acids. In DNA form, the CDR3 reads TGCAGCACTTCGGACAGTAGGGTGTATGGCCACACATTC. Amino acid sequence: CSTSDSRVYGHTF.

A word on this clonotype: Being one base from a much bigger clone, this may be a read error. The rearrangement links TRBV6-2 or TRBV6-3 to TRBJ2-1; unclear D gene. Germline V gives CDR1 MNHEY, CDR2 SVGEGT. Trimming removed 9 bases at V and 5 bases at J, with 8 bases between. This CDR3 comprises 11 residues. CDR3 nucleotides: TGTGCCAGTGGAGCCCACAATGAGCAGTTCTTC. Its translation is CASGAHNEQFF.

There are a few counts of this clonotype. The rearrangement joins TRBV5-4 to TRBJ2-3; 9 bases align to TRBD2. CDR3 size: 17 residues. The trim removed 2 bases at V and 2 bases at J, leaving 9 bases unmatched. Germline loops: CDR1 SGHNT, CDR2 YYREEE (reference sequence). CDR3 bases: TGTGCCAGCAGCTTCAGACTAGCGGTAGTAAACACAGATACGCAGTATTTT. Translation gives CASSFRLAVVNTDTQYF. The full variable domain, completed using reference TRBV5-4 and TRBJ2-3, is ETGVTQSPTHLIKTRGQQVTLRCSSQSGHNTVSWYQQALGQGPQFIFQYYREEENGRGNFPPRFSGLQFPNYSSELNVNALELDDSALYLCASSFRLAVVNTDTQYFGPGTRLTVL.

Points on this clonotype: It may be a read error: a sequence one base away is much more abundant. The gene calls are TRBV5-5 and TRBJ2-1; D gene ambiguous. The germline gives CDR1 SGHKS, CDR2 YYEKEE (reference sequence). The CDR3 has 16 residues. The CDR3 reads CASSLEVRYQYPYKIF. The CDR3 DNA reads as TGTGCCAGCAGCTTGGAGGTCAGGTACCAGTACCCCTACAAGATCTTC. Based on the CDR3 plus reference TRBV5-5 and TRBJ2-1, the full variable domain is DAGVTQSPTHLIKTRGQQVTLRCSPISGHKSVSWYQQVLGQGPQFIFQYYEKEERGRGNFPDRFSARQFPNYSSELNVNALLLGDSALYLCASSLEVRYQYPYKIFGPGTRLTVL.

This clonotype has only a few counts. A read error may explain this, as a much larger clone is one base away. The chain recombines TRBV12-3 or TRBV12-4 with TRBJ2-3; D gene unclear. The CDR3 consists of 13 residues. CDR3 sequence: CVSSLSHTDTQYF. CDR3 nucleotide sequence: TGTGTCAGCAGTTTAAGCCACACAGATACGCAGTATTTT.

Note on this clonotype: A single base separates this from a much larger clone, so it may be a read error. V usage is TRBV6-5 and J usage is TRBJ1-3; D unclear. CDR3 size: 16 residues. The germline gives CDR1 MNHEY, CDR2 SVGAGI. The CDR3 is CASIYSFRGGRNTIYF. The CDR3 nucleotides are TGTGCCAGCATTTACTCCTTCCGGGGAGGAAGAAACACCATATATTTT.

The chain uses TRBV10-3 and TRBJ2-7, with D perhaps TRBD2 (5 bases). The CDR3 extends over 12 amino acids. Germline CDR1 reads ENHRY; CDR2 reads SYGVKD. The CDR3 here is CTVGKEGCEQYF. The DNA for the CDR3 is TGTACCGTTGGAAAAGAGGGCTGCGAGCAGTACTTC.

As to this clonotype: A read error may produce the germline difference seen at one junction end. The chain links TRBV6-9 to TRBJ1-5, with 8 bases aligning to TRBD1. CDR3 size: 15 residues. Looked up from germline, CDR1 is MNHGY and CDR2 is SVAAGI. The CDR3 nucleotides read TGTGCCTGCAGTTATAGGGACAGGATTAATCAGCCCCAGCATTTT. This translates into CACSYRDRINQPQHF.

J is TRBJ2-7 and V is TRBV11-1, with TRBD1 as a possible D gene (6 bases). Germline values: CDR1 SGHAT, CDR2 FQDESV (reference sequence). V was trimmed by 5 bases and J by 6 bases, leaving 14 bases between them. The CDR3 is 13 amino acids. The CDR3 sequence is CASSLTPQGEQYF. CDR3 bases: TGTGCCAGCAGCCTGACCCCACAGGGCGAGCAGTACTTC.

The J gene is TRBJ1-5, the V gene TRBV6-1; tentatively, D is TRBD1 (6 bases). The V and J ends lost 11 bases and 2 bases respectively, with 22 bases between them. The CDR3 extends over 16 amino acids. Germline V gene lookup returns CDR1 MNHNS and CDR2 SASEGT. As DNA, the CDR3 is TGTGCCGGCAATAGAGGGAGGGGGACTGGCAATCAGCCCCAGCATTTT. The encoded protein is CAGNRGRGTGNQPQHF.

Note on this clonotype: This sequence may be a read error, since a much larger clone differs from it by one base. The V and J genes are TRBV5-6 and TRBJ1-1; D gene unclear. The CDR3 runs to 15 residues. Per the germline V gene, CDR1 is SGHDT and CDR2 is YYEEEE. The CDR3, as DNA: TGTGCCAGCAGCTTGGACGGGCGGCCGAACTCTGAAGCTTTCTTT. This translates into CASSLDGRPNSEAFF.

To note about this clonotype: The junction departs from germline at one end; a sequencing error may be responsible. The chain combines TRBV29-1 with TRBJ1-1, with 9 bases identical to TRBD1. The CDR3 runs 16 residues. Germline V gene sequence: CDR1 SQVTM, CDR2 ANQGSEA. DNA of the CDR3: TGCAGCGCTGGGGGACAGGGAGGCATAATGAACACTGAAGCTTACTTT. Residues: CSAGGQGGIMNTEAYF.

This clonotype came up a few times. The chain links TRBV29-1 to TRBJ2-1, with D uncertain. Germline CDR1 and CDR2: SQVTM and ANQGSEA. The CDR3 consists of 13 residues. The CDR3 DNA is TGCAGTTTCGTCGGGCGAATATACAATGAGCAGTTCTTC. This codes for CSFVGRIYNEQFF.

Note on this clonotype: Compared with germline, one end of the junction differs, possibly owing to a read error. This rearrangement joins TRBV12-3 or TRBV12-4 to TRBJ2-1; TRBD2 agrees at 8 bases. CDR3 length: 14 residues. CDR3 sequence: CASSFLLAGNGQFF. In DNA, the CDR3 is TGTGCCAGCAGTTTTCTGCTAGCGGGTAATGGGCAGTTCTTT.

This clonotype was seen ten or more times. V and J are TRBV10-3 and TRBJ2-1, with 7 bases identical to TRBD1. After removal of 0 bases from V and 5 bases from J, the junction contained 1 base not matched to a gene. The CDR3 consists of 14 residues. CDR1 is ENHRY and CDR2 is SYGVKD in the germline V gene. This chain's CDR3 is CAISESGQNNEQFF. CDR3 nucleotides: TGTGCCATCAGTGAGTCGGGACAGAACAATGAGCAGTTCTTC.

There are many counts of this clonotype. The V call is TRBV20-1, the J call TRBJ1-1; D remains unclear. The V and J ends lost 0 bases and 5 bases respectively, with 7 bases between them. This CDR3 region has 12 residues. Germline CDR1 reads DFQATT; CDR2 reads SNEGSKA (reference sequence). The CDR3 protein is CSARDGRTEAFF. The CDR3 DNA sequence: TGCAGTGCTAGAGATGGGAGGACTGAAGCTTTCTTT.

For this clonotype: The junction differs from germline at one of its ends, possibly a read error. The chain recombines TRBV6-6 with TRBJ2-5; D not resolved. CDR3 length: 12 amino acids. Germline V gene data show CDR1 as MNHNY and CDR2 as SVGAGI (reference sequence). Here the CDR3 reads CVTSHLQETKYF. The CDR3 bases are TGTGTCACCAGCCACTTACAAGAGACCAAGTATTTC.

The V gene is TRBV6-2 or TRBV6-3, the J gene TRBJ2-5, with 7 bases lining up with TRBD2. Trimming took 4 bases from V and 3 from J; bases not matched to a gene: 17. Germline V gene sequence: CDR1 MNHEY, CDR2 SVGEGT. The CDR3 contains 18 residues. This CDR3 reads CASSFPGFQRDGEETQYF. The DNA of the CDR3 is TGTGCCAGCAGTTTTCCAGGCTTTCAGCGGGATGGGGAAGAGACCCAGTACTTC.

The chain couples TRBV20-1 to TRBJ2-7; D ambiguous. This CDR3 is 12 amino acids long. From germline, CDR1 is DFQATT and CDR2 SNEGSKA (reference sequence). Between the trimmed V and J ends, which lost 8 bases and 6 bases, there was a span of 17 bases. The CDR3 sequence is CSTLYPPSEQYF. DNA for the CDR3: TGCAGTACTCTCTATCCACCCTCCGAGCAGTACTTC.

The J gene is TRBJ2-3, the V gene TRBV28, with D possibly TRBD1 on 6 matching bases. The germline V gene has CDR1 MDHEN and CDR2 SYDVKM. V was cut by 5 bases and J by 5 bases, with 14 bases left in between. The CDR3 spans 14 residues. CDR3 DNA sequence: TGTGCCAGCAGTCACCAGGGGACCAAAGATACGCAGTATTTT. Its protein product is CASSHQGTKDTQYF. Full variable domain (rest looked up from reference TRBV28 and TRBJ2-3): DVKVTQSSRYLVKRTGEKVFLECVQDMDHENMFWYRQDPGLGLRLIYFSYDVKMKEKGDIPEGYSVSREKKERFSLILESASTNQTSMYLCASSHQGTKDTQYFGPGTRLTVL.

Comments on this clonotype: This may be a read error, as it is one base from a much larger clone. V usage is TRBV6-6 and J usage is TRBJ2-7; a weak D match, TRBD2 (5 bases). Germline loops: CDR1 MNHNY, CDR2 SVGAGI (reference sequence). This CDR3 has 13 residues. V was pared by 8 bases and J by 6 bases, with 17 bases between. CDR3 region: CASLLVGSPEQYF. In DNA, the CDR3 is TGTGCCAGCCTACTAGTGGGATCCCCCGAGCAGTACTTC.

On this clonotype: An end of the junction differs from the germline gene, which may be a read error. This chain connects TRBV20-1 to TRBJ1-1; the match to TRBD1 covers 7 bases. This CDR3 spans 15 amino acids. CDR1 is DFQATT and CDR2 is SNEGSKA in the germline V gene (reference sequence). The CDR3 loop is CSASPQDRMNTGAFF. The DNA for the CDR3 is TGTAGTGCTAGCCCCCAGGACAGGATGAACACTGGAGCTTTCTTT.

This clonotype was observed a single time. The V gene is TRBV28, the J gene TRBJ2-7; TRBD1 matches at 10 bases. Germline lookup yields CDR1 MDHEN and CDR2 SYDVKM. The CDR3 has 15 amino acids. Trimming at V came to 5 bases and at J to 8 bases, leaving 12 bases not matched to a gene. CDR3 sequence: CASSLATGGDDKQYF. As DNA, the CDR3 is TGTGCCAGCAGTCTCGCGACAGGGGGCGACGACAAGCAGTACTTC.

Details on this clonotype: With a much larger clone just one base away, this may be a read error. The chain recombines TRBV6-2 or TRBV6-3 with TRBJ1-6; no clear D gene. V lost 6 bases, J lost 8 bases, and 17 bases lay in between. Germline CDR1 reads MNHEY; CDR2 reads SVGEGT. The CDR3 covers 15 residues. The CDR3 sequence is CASRSTGPGDSPLHF. The CDR3 bases are TGTGCCAGCAGATCCACCGGGCCAGGCGATTCACCCCTCCACTTT.

This clonotype showed up many times. The V gene is TRBV4-1, the J gene TRBJ1-6, with D uncertain. The CDR3 extends over 13 amino acids. Trimming stripped 1 base from V and 9 bases from J, with 7 bases between. Germline V gene data show CDR1 as MGHRA and CDR2 as YSYEKL. CDR3 region: CASSQVSSSPLHF. The DNA of the CDR3 is TGCGCCAGCAGCCAAGTGAGCAGTTCACCCCTCCACTTT.

As for this clonotype: The germline gene is not matched at one end of the junction; a read error may be the cause. V gene TRBV20-1 combines with J gene TRBJ2-5; D may be TRBD2 (5 bases). Looked up from germline, CDR1 is DFQATT and CDR2 is SNEGSKA (reference sequence). The CDR3 has 15 residues. CDR3 loop: CSARDLRATQEIQYF. The CDR3 nucleotides read TGCAGTGCCAGAGATTTGAGGGCCACTCAAGAGATCCAGTACTTC.